A single sample gave rise to the 22 T cell receptor beta chains below, sequenced in a study of control samples from healthy donors and cancer patients. Only in-frame clones appear in the TCRdb table, and some are missing; sequencing was by immunoSEQ multiplex PCR. The repertoire has roughly 100,000 clones, about 88% of them found once; the top ten carry about 1.3%. The sequenced sample consisted of blood. These receptors were taken from a woman aged 50 to 60 in good health.

J is TRBJ1-1 and V is TRBV10-3, with a tentative D call TRBD1 (5 bases). Trimming stripped 3 bases from V and 5 bases from J, with 10 bases between. This CDR3 region has 13 residues. The V gene's germline CDR1 is ENHRY and CDR2 SYGVKD. CDR3 sequence: CAISDLGQTEAFF. CDR3 DNA: TGTGCCATCAGTGACCTGGGGCAGACTGAAGCTTTCTTT.

This clone appeared a single time. The gene calls are TRBV4-3 and TRBJ2-1, with 12 positions matching TRBD1. The length of the CDR3 is 17 residues. Germline assignment: CDR1 LGHNA and CDR2 YSLEER. The V segment lost 0 bases and the J segment 8 bases; nucleotides outside the gene matches: 8. In nucleotides, the CDR3 is TGCGCCAGCAGCCAAGATGGGACAGGGGGCGCACTCGATGAGCAGTTCTTC. Its protein product is CASSQDGTGGALDEQFF.

This chain joins TRBV6-2 or TRBV6-3 and TRBJ2-1; 13 bases are a match to TRBD2. The CDR3 covers 16 residues. V lost 2 bases and J lost 7; bases outside the gene matches: 5. Germline values: CDR1 MNHEY, CDR2 SVGEGT. CDR3 sequence (DNA): TGTGCCAGCAGTTACCCTGGACTAGCGGGAGTGAATGAGCAGTTCTTC. As protein: CASSYPGLAGVNEQFF.

This clone was counted only a few times. This chain links TRBV9 with TRBJ2-3; 7 bases fit TRBD1. CDR1 is SGDLS, CDR2 YYNGEE, per germline. With 3 bases clipped from V and 0 bases from J, the junction kept 7 bases outside the gene matches. This CDR3 has 16 residues. This CDR3 reads CASSAARGQSTDTQYF. CDR3 DNA sequence: TGTGCCAGCAGCGCAGCTAGGGGGCAAAGCACAGATACGCAGTATTTT.

The rearrangement joins TRBV4-3 to TRBJ2-2, with a weak D call TRBD2 (6 bases). The CDR3 has 15 residues. Germline V gives CDR1 LGHNA, CDR2 YSLEER. V lost 1 base and J 0 bases, leaving 6 bases between the germline ends. For the CDR3, the DNA is TGCGCCAGCAGCCAAGGGACTACGAACACCGGGGAGCTGTTTTTT. Translation gives CASSQGTTNTGELFF.

This chain uses TRBV20-1 with TRBJ2-1, with 12 bases that match TRBD2. CDR3 size: 17 residues. J gave up 7 bases and V 3 bases, and 13 bases lay outside the gene matches. The germline CDR1 and CDR2 sequences are DFQATT and SNEGSKA (reference sequence). The CDR3 DNA is TGCAGTGCTAGTGGCGCTAGCGGGAGGGTATTTCGTAATGAGCAGTTCTTC. Protein sequence: CSASGASGRVFRNEQFF.

This clone has only one observation. V usage is TRBV11-1 and J usage is TRBJ2-3, with TRBD2 matching 10 bases. This CDR3 is 19 amino acids long. The ends lost 0 bases at V and 1 base at J; junction bases unmatched: 10. The V gene's germline CDR1 is SGHAT and CDR2 FQDESV (reference sequence). The CDR3: CASSLAGSSGGLGTDTQYF. CDR3 coding DNA: TGTGCCAGCAGCTTAGCTGGGTCTAGCGGGGGTTTGGGCACAGATACGCAGTATTTT. Full variable domain (rest looked up from reference TRBV11-1 and TRBJ2-3): EAEVAQSPRYKITEKSQAVAFWCDPISGHATLYWYRQILGQGPELLVQFQDESVVDDSQLPKDRFSAERLKGVDSTLKIQPAELGDSAMYLCASSLAGSSGGLGTDTQYFGPGTRLTVL.

V usage is TRBV7-8 and J usage is TRBJ2-3; tentative D call: TRBD1 (5 bases). Trimming left V 1 base short and J 5 bases short, with 13 bases between. The CDR3 loop spans 15 amino acids. Germline CDR1 SGHVS, CDR2 FQNEAQ. CDR3 in amino acids: CASSLEGRVRDTQYF. In nucleotides, the CDR3 is TGTGCCAGCAGCTTAGAGGGCAGGGTGAGAGATACGCAGTATTTT. The variable domain in full, completed from reference TRBV7-8 and TRBJ2-3, reads GAGVSQSPRYKVAKRGQDVALRCDPISGHVSLFWYQQALGQGPEFLTYFQNEAQLDKSGLPSDRFFAERPEGSVSTLKIQRTQQEDSAVYLCASSLEGRVRDTQYFGPGTRLTVL.

The chain employs TRBV6-5 and TRBJ1-4, with D hard to call. The CDR3 consists of 13 residues. V was clipped by 5 bases and J by 4 bases, with 8 bases between them. Looked up from germline, CDR1 is MNHEY and CDR2 is SVGAGI. The CDR3, as DNA: TGTGCCAGCAGTAAGACCAGTAATGAAAAACTGTTTTTT. Protein: CASSKTSNEKLFF.

This chain links TRBV15 with TRBJ2-3; 9 bases line up with TRBD2. The V segment lost 7 bases and the J segment 6 bases; nucleotides outside the gene matches: 5. CDR1 and CDR2 from the germline V gene are LNHNV and YYDKDF (reference sequence). The CDR3 has 13 amino acids. The CDR3 DNA reads TGTGCCACCAAAGCGGGAGGATCTGATACGCAGTATTTT. Amino acid sequence: CATKAGGSDTQYF.

The rearrangement uses TRBV7-2 and TRBJ2-4, with 8 bases that match TRBD1. The trim removed 4 bases at V and 3 bases at J, leaving 5 bases unmatched. This CDR3 is 15 amino acids long. Germline V gene sequence: CDR1 SGHTA, CDR2 FQGNSA. The CDR3, as DNA: TGTGCCAGCAGCTCCAGACAGGGGAGCAAAAACATTCAGTACTTC. As protein: CASSSRQGSKNIQYF.

This clone appeared a single time. CDR3 sequence (DNA): TGTGCCAGCAGCCCCGTAAGGGGGCCAGATACGCAGTATTTT. Amino acid sequence: CASSPVRGPDTQYF. The chain has TRBV13 and TRBJ2-3; 7 positions agree with TRBD1. The germline V gene encodes CDR1 PRHDT and CDR2 FYEKMQ (reference sequence). There are 14 residues in the CDR3. With V trimmed by 5 bases and J by 4 bases, 6 bases remained unmatched.

The V and J genes are TRBV6-6 and TRBJ1-1, with 8 bases lining up with TRBD1. The CDR3 has 16 residues. The germline gives CDR1 MNHNY, CDR2 SVGAGI (reference sequence). V was pared by 1 base and J by 10 bases, with 14 bases of the junction left unmatched. The CDR3 nucleotides are TGTGCCAGCAGTTACTTACTACTGGACAGGGAACTCGGAGCTTTCTTT. It translates to CASSYLLLDRELGAFF.

The V and J genes are TRBV29-1 and TRBJ1-2; TRBD1 matches 11 bases. V lost 7 bases to trimming and J lost 8 bases; unmatched junction nucleotides: 21. The CDR3 covers 17 residues. From germline, CDR1 is SQVTM and CDR2 ANQGSEA. CDR3 DNA: TGCAGCGCAACTTCCGGGACAGGGGGTCGAGGAGCGAGGGGCTACACCTTC. It yields the protein CSATSGTGGRGARGYTF.

The rearrangement joins TRBV29-1 to TRBJ2-3; D gene uncertain. Looked up from germline, CDR1 is SQVTM and CDR2 is ANQGSEA. V was clipped by 4 bases and J by 2 bases, with 4 bases between them. This CDR3 is built from 11 residues. CDR3 nucleotides: TGCAGCGTTGCAACCACAGATACGCAGTATTTT. Its translation is CSVATTDTQYF.

This chain connects TRBV5-1 to TRBJ2-7, with D unresolved. The V gene lost 1 base and the J gene lost 4 bases, with 9 bases spanning the gap. Germline CDR1 SGHRS, CDR2 YFSETQ. This CDR3 contains 13 residues. For the CDR3, the DNA is TGCGCCAGCAGCTTGTCAAGTGGTTACGAGCAGTACTTC. Its translation is CASSLSSGYEQYF.

The chain is built from TRBV7-9 and TRBJ1-4; 8 nucleotides match TRBD1. The CDR3 consists of 14 residues. The germline V gene encodes CDR1 SEHNR and CDR2 FQNEAQ (reference sequence). The junction had 6 bases not matched to a gene; V was cut back by 7 bases and J by 5 bases. The CDR3 sequence: CASTSGGPNEKLFF. The CDR3 coding sequence is TGTGCCAGCACCTCAGGGGGCCCAAATGAAAAACTGTTTTTT.

The CDR3 here is CASRILAGGYNEQFF. The CDR3 DNA is TGTGCCAGTAGGATACTAGCGGGAGGCTACAATGAGCAGTTCTTC. The chain links TRBV19 to TRBJ2-1; TRBD2 aligns across 12 bases. V lost 6 bases, J lost 3 bases, and 3 bases stayed unmatched. The CDR3 has 15 amino acids. Germline loops: CDR1 LNHDA, CDR2 SQIVND (reference sequence).

This sequence joins TRBV7-8 and TRBJ2-3; 13 bases fit TRBD2. Germline V lookup: CDR1 SGHVS, CDR2 FQNEAQ. There are 16 residues in the CDR3. V was pared by 6 bases and J by 4 bases, with 7 bases of the junction left unmatched. The CDR3 DNA reads as TGTGCCAGCAGGCCAGGACTAGCGGGAGTGTCAGATACGCAGTATTTT. Translated, it gives CASRPGLAGVSDTQYF.

CDR3 nucleotide sequence: TGTGCCAGCAGCTTTAAGGGAGGGGGGCTCGGCACCGGGGAGCTGTTTTTT. Translating it yields CASSFKGGGLGTGELFF. The rearrangement joins TRBV7-2 to TRBJ2-2, with a weak D call TRBD2 (7 bases). Germline CDR1 is SGHTA and CDR2 is FQGNSA. V lost 3 bases to trimming and J lost 4 bases, with 18 bases between them. The CDR3 extends over 17 amino acids.

The chain combines TRBV12-5 with TRBJ1-2, with TRBD1 matching 7 bases. This CDR3 spans 16 amino acids. CDR1 and CDR2 from the germline V gene are LGHNT and FRNRAP. V was pared by 1 base and J by 0 bases, with 5 bases of the junction left unmatched. The CDR3 nucleotides read TGTGCTAGTGGTTTGGCGACAGGGTTCGCTAACTATGGCTACACCTTC. Amino acids: CASGLATGFANYGYTF.

The V call is TRBV7-2, the J call TRBJ2-1, with 14 bases matching TRBD2. Germline V gene data show CDR1 as SGHTA and CDR2 as FQGNSA. With V trimmed by 7 bases and J by 10 bases, 12 bases remained unmatched. The CDR3 is 16 residues long. The CDR3 loop reads CASTRTGLAGAGEQFF. The DNA for the CDR3 is TGTGCCAGCACCCGGACGGGACTAGCGGGAGCAGGGGAGCAGTTCTTC.